These 30 T cell receptor beta chains were sequenced from one sample in a study of CD8+CD57+ T cells in acquired aplastic anemia. Patients chosen for sequencing had CD8+CD57+ cells that had expanded, as shown by flow cytometry. For CDR3 and TCR beta VDJ profiling, genomic DNA was the template used. TCRdb redid the calling of the reads with MiXCR, one entry per CDR3 protein. The sample has under 200,000 distinct CDR3 sequences, 40% to 60% seen once. Sequenced: sorted CD4+, CD8+, or CD8+CD57+ T cells (not recorded which) from PBMCs. Source of these receptors: a human donor with aplastic anemia.

This chain connects TRBV10-3 to TRBJ1-2, with D perhaps matching TRBD1 (6 bases). The V end was cut by 0 bases, the J end by 3 bases, with 8 bases between. This CDR3 has 14 residues. Germline CDR1 and CDR2: ENHRY and SYGVKD. CDR3 region: CAISESTGDYGYTF. The CDR3 DNA reads TGTGCCATCAGTGAGTCGACAGGAGACTATGGCTACACCTTC.

CDR3 sequence reads: CATSWSGRNTGELFF. CDR3 DNA: TGTGCCACCAGCTGGAGCGGGCGGAACACCGGGGAGCTGTTTTTT. The chain carries TRBV15 and TRBJ2-2, with a tentative D call TRBD2 (6 bases). The germline gives CDR1 LNHNV, CDR2 YYDKDF (reference sequence). V lost 5 bases to trimming and J lost 1 base, with 11 bases between them. The CDR3 sequence is 15 residues long. Based on the CDR3 plus reference TRBV15 and TRBJ2-2, the full variable domain is DAMVIQNPRYQVTQFGKPVTLSCSQTLNHNVMYWYQQKSSQAPKLLFHYYDKDFNNEADTPDNFQSRRPNTSFCFLDIRSPGLGDTAMYLCATSWSGRNTGELFFGEGSRLTVL.

This chain links TRBV9 with TRBJ1-1; TRBD1 might be the D (5 bases). The CDR3 is 11 amino acids. V lost 5 bases and J lost 6, with 8 bases in between. Germline CDR1 and CDR2: SGDLS and YYNGEE. CDR3 region: CASSTGPEAFF. CDR3 nucleotides: TGTGCCAGCAGTACAGGCCCTGAAGCTTTCTTT.

The rearrangement uses TRBV2 and TRBJ2-1; TRBD2 is a possible D gene (5 bases). CDR1 and CDR2 from the germline V gene are SNHLY and FYNNEI. This CDR3 has 14 residues. Trimming took off 6 bases at V and 3 bases at J, with 12 bases between the two ends. The CDR3 reads CASSPLRDYNEQFF. The CDR3 nucleotides read TGTGCCAGCAGCCCACTCCGGGACTACAATGAGCAGTTCTTC. The whole variable domain, filled in from reference TRBV2 and TRBJ2-1, reads EPEVTQTPSHQVTQMGQEVILRCVPISNHLYFYWYRQILGQKVEFLVSFYNNEISEKSEIFDDQFSVERPDGSNFTLKIRSTKLEDSAMYFCASSPLRDYNEQFFGPGTRLTVL.

The chain joins TRBV7-2 to TRBJ2-7, with D perhaps matching TRBD1 (5 bases). The CDR3 contains 13 residues. V was trimmed by 3 bases and J by 2 bases, leaving 8 bases between them. Germline V gene data show CDR1 as SGHTA and CDR2 as FQGNSA. The CDR3 bases are TGTGCCAGCAGCTTTCAGGGTACCTACGAGCAGTACTTC. Its protein is CASSFQGTYEQYF.

A few counts support this clonotype. The V gene is TRBV7-8, the J gene TRBJ2-5, with 7 nucleotides matching TRBD1. In germline, CDR1 is SGHVS, CDR2 FQNEAQ. Trimming at V came to 5 bases and at J to 3 bases, leaving 12 bases not matched to a gene. The CDR3 runs to 16 residues. The CDR3 DNA is TGTGCCAGCAGCATGGGACAGAACGTCCTAAAAGAGACCCAGTACTTC. Its translation: CASSMGQNVLKETQYF.

This clonotype was picked up many times. The V gene is TRBV6-1, the J gene TRBJ1-2; D might be TRBD1 (5 bases). The V gene's germline CDR1 is MNHNS and CDR2 SASEGT. The CDR3 loop spans 14 amino acids. Deletions cut 8 bases from V and 6 bases from J, with 19 bases between. The DNA for the CDR3 is TGTGCCAGCTGTCCCGGCTCTTGGGGGAATGGCTACACCTTC. Translating gives CASCPGSWGNGYTF.

J is TRBJ1-5 and V is TRBV19; D gene uncertain. This CDR3 has 14 amino acids. CDR1 and CDR2 (germline): LNHDA, SQIVND (reference sequence). Trimming stripped 4 bases from V and 0 bases from J, with 7 bases between. In nucleotides, the CDR3 is TGTGCCAGTAGTAAGGAGTATAGCAATCAGCCCCAGCATTTT. Translation: CASSKEYSNQPQHF.

Worth noting for this clonotype: At one of its ends the junction is not consistent with the germline gene, which may arise from a read error. The V gene is TRBV7-6, the J gene TRBJ2-2; 7 nucleotides line up with TRBD2. This CDR3 comprises 15 residues. CDR1 and CDR2 (germline): SGHVS, FNYEAQ. The chain's CDR3 is CASSIAGTNTGELFF. The CDR3 nucleotides read TGTGCCAGCAGCATAGCGGGTACGAACACCGGGGAGCTGTTTTTT.

The chain uses TRBV29-1 and TRBJ2-5; 7 bases are a match to TRBD2. The end of the DNA aligns better with TRBJ2-7, so the J call may be wrong. Germline-derived CDR1 and CDR2 are SQVTM and ANQGSEA. The CDR3 is made up of 16 amino acids. The CDR3: CSVEGTRAGVTYEQYF. The CDR3 DNA reads as TGCAGCGTTGAAGGGACGAGGGCGGGAGTAACCTACGAGCAGTACTTC.

V is TRBV7-9 and J is TRBJ1-5, with a possible D match to TRBD1 (5 bases). CDR3 length: 14 residues. Per the germline V gene, CDR1 is SEHNR and CDR2 is FQNEAQ (reference sequence). V lost 3 bases to trimming and J lost 7 bases, with 13 bases between them. The CDR3: CASSLGGTHQPQHF. CDR3 in DNA: TGTGCCAGCAGCTTGGGAGGGACCCACCAGCCCCAGCATTTT. The variable domain in full, with the rest retrieved from reference TRBV7-9 and TRBJ1-5, is DTGVSQNPRHKITKRGQNVTFRCDPISEHNRLYWYRQTLGQGPEFLTYFQNEAQLEKSRLLSDRFSAERPKGSFSTLEIQRTEQGDSAMYLCASSLGGTHQPQHFGDGTRLSIL.

This chain uses TRBV24-1 with TRBJ2-1; D call uncertain. With 5 bases removed from V and 9 bases from J, the gap between germline ends came to 13 bases. Germline assignment: CDR1 KGHDR and CDR2 SFDVKD. The CDR3 covers 13 residues. The CDR3 DNA reads as TGTGCCACCAGTGCTGAGGTGTCGGCTGAGCAGTTCTTC. Translation: CATSAEVSAEQFF.

About this clonotype: A much larger clone differs from this one at a single base, so this may be a read error. CDR3 region: CAGKRGGGYTF. The CDR3 DNA follows: TGTGCCGGCAAGCGTGGTGGTGGCTACACCTTC. V and J are TRBV6-1 and TRBJ1-2; no clear D. In germline, CDR1 is MNHNS, CDR2 SASEGT. This CDR3 is built from 11 residues. V dropped 11 bases and J dropped 7 bases, with 14 bases sitting between them.

In this sample, this clonotype turned up many times. J is TRBJ1-1 and V is TRBV19; 7 bases line up with TRBD1. V dropped 6 bases and J dropped 8; count of bases not matched to a gene: 6. The CDR3 has 12 amino acids. The V gene's germline CDR1 is LNHDA and CDR2 SQIVND (reference sequence). The CDR3 region has the DNA TGTGCCAGTAGAACGGGACAGCACGAAGCTTTCTTT. It specifies CASRTGQHEAFF. Looking up the rest from reference TRBV19 and TRBJ1-1 gives the full variable domain: DGGITQSPKYLFRKEGQNVTLSCEQNLNHDAMYWYRQDPGQGLRLIYYSQIVNDFQKGDIAEGYSVSREKKESFPLTVTSAQKNPTAFYLCASRTGQHEAFFGQGTRLTVV.

J is TRBJ1-1 and V is TRBV24-1; D remains unclear. Trimming shortened V by 6 bases and J by 1 base, and 5 bases separated the two germline ends. CDR1 is KGHDR and CDR2 is SFDVKD in the germline V gene. This CDR3 has 12 residues. In DNA form, the CDR3 reads TGTGCCACCAGTCAGGAGAACACTGAAGCTTTCTTT. Amino acid sequence: CATSQENTEAFF.

The rearrangement links TRBV24-1 to TRBJ2-3; TRBD2 matches at 11 bases. There are 17 residues in the CDR3. V lost 3 bases and J lost 1; bases outside the gene matches: 5. CDR1 and CDR2 from the germline V gene are KGHDR and SFDVKD. The CDR3 loop is CATSDPSGRWGTDTQYF. CDR3 bases: TGTGCCACCAGTGATCCTAGCGGGAGGTGGGGCACAGATACGCAGTATTTT.

The V and J genes are TRBV4-1 and TRBJ2-1; a possible D gene is TRBD2 (5 bases). The V end was cut by 0 bases, the J end by 6 bases, with 9 bases between. This CDR3 has 14 amino acids. Germline-derived CDR1 and CDR2 are MGHRA and YSYEKL. The CDR3 DNA reads TGCGCCAGCAGCCAAGATCCTCGGGGCAATGAGCAGTTCTTC. It is translated as CASSQDPRGNEQFF.

The chain recombines TRBV9 with TRBJ1-2, with D maybe TRBD1 (5 bases). The ends were cut back, 4 bases at V and 8 bases at J, with 15 bases in the middle. The CDR3 extends over 13 amino acids. Germline V gene data show CDR1 as SGDLS and CDR2 as YYNGEE. DNA for the CDR3: TGTGCCAGCAGCTCCGGGGGGGAAACAGGCTACACCTTC. It yields the protein CASSSGGETGYTF.

The chain has TRBV24-1 and TRBJ2-1; 9 nucleotides match TRBD1. CDR1 is KGHDR, CDR2 SFDVKD, per germline. CDR3 size: 16 residues. J gave up 8 bases and V 0 bases, and 7 bases lay outside the gene matches. CDR3 DNA: TGTGCCACCAGTGATTTGCCTGGACAGGGGACGTATGAGCAGTTCTTC. Amino acids: CATSDLPGQGTYEQFF.

This chain connects TRBV7-8 to TRBJ1-2; tentative D call: TRBD1 (5 bases). The CDR3 spans 18 residues. Germline V gene sequence: CDR1 SGHVS, CDR2 FQNEAQ. Trimming stripped 1 base from V and 5 bases from J, with 23 bases between. CDR3: CASSLELNLPREGYGYTF. As DNA, the CDR3 is TGTGCCAGCAGCTTAGAACTGAATTTGCCCAGGGAAGGTTATGGCTACACCTTC.

The gene calls are TRBV7-3 and TRBJ1-2, with no clear D. Trimming stripped 2 bases from V and 8 bases from J, with 15 bases between. Germline V gene lookup returns CDR1 SGHTA and CDR2 FQGTGA. The CDR3 consists of 14 residues. CDR3 protein: CASSLGPQGRGYTF. CDR3 in DNA: TGTGCCAGCAGCTTAGGACCCCAAGGTCGGGGCTACACCTTC.

The genes are TRBV19 and TRBJ2-7; D is tentatively TRBD1 or TRBD2 (5 bases each). The CDR3 covers 14 residues. CDR1 is LNHDA, CDR2 SQIVND, per germline (reference sequence). V was shortened by 6 bases and J by 3 bases, with 15 bases between the two germline ends. Written as DNA, the CDR3 is TGTGCCAGTAGCCAAAACCGGGACGGCTACGAGCAGTACTTC. It yields the protein CASSQNRDGYEQYF.

This clonotype was detected once. The DNA for the CDR3 is TGTGCCAGCAGTGAAGCAGGGGCCAAACATAACTATGGCTACACCTTC. It is translated as CASSEAGAKHNYGYTF. The chain employs TRBV2 and TRBJ1-2, with D possibly being TRBD1 (5 bases). V was shortened by 0 bases and J by 1 base, with 12 bases between the two germline ends. This CDR3 is 16 amino acids long. Germline V gene data show CDR1 as SNHLY and CDR2 as FYNNEI.

This clonotype was seen repeatedly, ten times or more. The CDR3: CASSNTYEQYF. The CDR3 bases are TGTGCCAGCAGCAACACCTACGAGCAGTACTTC. The chain recombines TRBV7-2 with TRBJ2-7; D is undetermined. The germline V gene has CDR1 SGHTA and CDR2 FQGNSA. V was cut by 5 bases and J by 2 bases, with 4 bases left in between. The CDR3 spans 11 residues.

The rearrangement joins TRBV25-1 to TRBJ2-3; unclear D gene. The V end was cut by 3 bases, the J end by 0 bases, with 7 bases between. Germline loops: CDR1 MGHDK, CDR2 SYGVNS. The CDR3 has 14 residues. The CDR3 DNA reads TGTGCCAGCAGTGATACGGGTAGCACAGATACGCAGTATTTT. Protein: CASSDTGSTDTQYF.

V and J are TRBV19 and TRBJ2-5; D not certain. The length of the CDR3 is 14 residues. V lost 5 bases and J lost 2, with 12 bases in between. The germline gives CDR1 LNHDA, CDR2 SQIVND (reference sequence). The CDR3 bases are TGTGCCAGTAGTCGCGGCGGATTACAAGAGACCCAGTACTTC. Its protein product is CASSRGGLQETQYF.

This sequence joins TRBV20-1 and TRBJ2-1; D remains unclear. Germline assignment: CDR1 DFQATT and CDR2 SNEGSKA (reference sequence). This CDR3 comprises 13 residues. Trimming cost V 6 bases and J 0 bases, with 9 bases left between them. CDR3 nucleotides: TGCAGTGCAAGGCAGAGCTCCTACAATGAGCAGTTCTTC. This sequence encodes CSARQSSYNEQFF.

V and J are TRBV7-8 and TRBJ2-1; a weak D match, TRBD1 (5 bases). The last part of the DNA fits TRBJ2-5 better; the J call may be wrong. This CDR3 has 14 residues. The germline V gene has CDR1 SGHVS and CDR2 FQNEAQ. The CDR3 sequence: CASSHAYRQETQYF. As DNA, the CDR3 is TGTGCCAGCAGCCACGCCTACAGGCAAGAGACCCAGTACTTC.

The rearrangement joins TRBV5-4 to TRBJ1-2; 10 bases line up with TRBD1. The CDR3 contains 15 residues. V shed 5 bases, J shed 6 bases, and the junction held 10 bases outside the gene matches. Germline CDR1 is SGHNT and CDR2 is YYREEE (reference sequence). CDR3 region: CASRRTGGVINGYTF. For the CDR3, the DNA is TGTGCCAGCAGGAGGACAGGGGGGGTTATAAATGGCTACACCTTC.

This clonotype occurred many times. The chain joins TRBV20-1 to TRBJ2-2; weak D call: TRBD1 (5 bases). The CDR3 consists of 15 residues. V was trimmed by 0 bases and J by 1 base, leaving 9 bases between them. From germline, CDR1 is DFQATT and CDR2 SNEGSKA (reference sequence). The CDR3 sequence is CSARDPGLNTGELFF. CDR3 sequence (DNA): TGCAGTGCTAGAGATCCAGGGCTGAACACCGGGGAGCTGTTTTTT.